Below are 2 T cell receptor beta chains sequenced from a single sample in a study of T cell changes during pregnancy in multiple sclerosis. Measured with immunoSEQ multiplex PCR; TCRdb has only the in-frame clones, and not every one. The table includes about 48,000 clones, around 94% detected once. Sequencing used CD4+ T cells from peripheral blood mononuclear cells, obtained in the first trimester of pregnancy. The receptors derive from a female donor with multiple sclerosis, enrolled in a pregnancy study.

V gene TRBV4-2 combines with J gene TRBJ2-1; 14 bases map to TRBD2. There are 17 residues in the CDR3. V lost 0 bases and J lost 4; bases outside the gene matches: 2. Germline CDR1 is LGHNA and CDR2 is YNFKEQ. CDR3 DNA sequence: TGTGCCAGCAGCCAAGATGGACTAGCGGGGGGATACAATGAGCAGTTCTTC. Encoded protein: CASSQDGLAGGYNEQFF.

CDR3 protein: CASNRGPYEQYF. The CDR3 coding sequence is TGTGCCAGCAATAGGGGTCCGTACGAGCAGTACTTC. The V gene is TRBV6-1, the J gene TRBJ2-7, with D maybe TRBD1 (5 bases). The CDR3 is 12 residues long. CDR1 is MNHNS and CDR2 is SASEGT in the germline V gene. Trimming shortened V by 7 bases and J by 4 bases, and 11 bases separated the two germline ends.